One and the same sample provided the 26 T cell receptor beta chains below, sequenced in a study of T cells in Graves' hyperthyroidism and ophthalmopathy. Amplification targeted TCR beta CDR3 regions from RNA transcripts. Initially, a first-round RT-PCR of the TCR CDR3 employed the HTBI primer set. TCRdb passed the multiplex PCR reads through MiXCR, listing each CDR3 protein once. Of roughly 500,000 distinct CDR3 sequences in the sample, 35% to 50% were seen once. Sequenced sample: peripheral blood or thyroid tissue (not recorded which). These receptors were taken from an adult woman with Graves' disease, either hyperthyroidism or ophthalmopathy (not recorded which).

The chain recombines TRBV19 with TRBJ2-5; 8 bases line up with TRBD1. The CDR3 loop spans 15 amino acids. Unmatched junction bases numbered 8, after V lost 3 bases and J lost 5 bases. Germline V gene sequence: CDR1 LNHDA, CDR2 SQIVND (reference sequence). The CDR3 sequence is CASSIVRTGTETQYF. The CDR3 DNA is TGTGCCAGTAGTATTGTCCGGACAGGGACGGAGACCCAGTACTTC.

This clonotype was picked up a small number of times. J is TRBJ2-3 and V is TRBV11-2, with 9 bases lining up with TRBD2. V lost 4 bases, J lost 6 bases, and 8 bases stayed unmatched. The germline V gene encodes CDR1 SGHAT and CDR2 FQNNGV. The CDR3 is made up of 15 amino acids. The CDR3 DNA reads as TGTGCCAGCAGCTACACTAGCGGGTCTTTGGATACGCAGTATTTT. It yields the protein CASSYTSGSLDTQYF.

This rearrangement joins TRBV25-1 to TRBJ1-3; D ambiguous. Per the germline V gene, CDR1 is MGHDK and CDR2 is SYGVNS. Trimming took 8 bases from V and 4 from J, leaving 12 bases between them. The CDR3 has 13 residues. CDR3 in DNA: TGTGCCAGCTTAGTCACTGGAGGAAACACCATATATTTT. Encoded protein: CASLVTGGNTIYF.

This clonotype has at least ten counts. V gene TRBV7-2 combines with J gene TRBJ1-2, with D possibly TRBD1 on 5 matching bases. The V gene lost 5 bases and the J gene lost 8 bases, with 21 bases spanning the gap. The length of the CDR3 is 15 residues. Germline assignment: CDR1 SGHTA and CDR2 FQGNSA. The CDR3 protein is CASSPERGVWRGYTF. The DNA for the CDR3 is TGTGCCAGCAGCCCCGAACGGGGGGTATGGCGCGGCTACACCTTC.

This clonotype was counted at least ten times. The V call is TRBV15, the J call TRBJ1-4; D is uncertain. The V gene's germline CDR1 is LNHNV and CDR2 YYDKDF (reference sequence). V was cut by 5 bases and J by 8 bases, with 18 bases left in between. The CDR3 is made up of 15 amino acids. The CDR3 loop reads CATSSRARIPEKLFF. The CDR3 region has the DNA TGTGCCACCAGCTCACGGGCCCGAATCCCCGAAAAACTGTTTTTT.

Ten or more counts support this clonotype. In DNA form, the CDR3 reads TGTGCCAGCAGCACTGACAGGGGAGGAGAGACCCAGTACTTC. This codes for CASSTDRGGETQYF. The V and J genes are TRBV7-9 and TRBJ2-5; TRBD1 matches 8 bases. The CDR3 sequence is 14 residues long. The germline CDR1 and CDR2 sequences are SEHNR and FQNEAQ (reference sequence). With 5 bases clipped from V and 4 bases from J, the junction kept 6 bases outside the gene matches.

This chain uses TRBV7-2 with TRBJ1-6; the D gene is possibly TRBD1 (6 bases). The germline V gene encodes CDR1 SGHTA and CDR2 FQGNSA. This CDR3 has 16 amino acids. V was shortened by 4 bases and J by 10 bases, with 20 bases between the two germline ends. The CDR3 DNA follows: TGTGCCAGCAGCTCGACTAAGGGGGTGGGGGAATCACCCCTCCACTTT. Translation gives CASSSTKGVGESPLHF.

Ten or more counts support this clonotype. For the CDR3, the DNA is TGTGCCATCAGTGAGGGTGGAAACACCATATATTTT. It specifies CAISEGGNTIYF. The genes are TRBV10-3 and TRBJ1-3; no definite D call. Germline CDR1 ENHRY, CDR2 SYGVKD. The germline V and J ends were trimmed by 2 bases and 3 bases, with 2 bases remaining between them. This CDR3 comprises 12 residues.

V usage is TRBV20-1 and J usage is TRBJ2-7; the match to TRBD1 covers 9 bases. Germline CDR1 and CDR2: DFQATT and SNEGSKA (reference sequence). Trimming removed 3 bases from V and 0 bases from J; junction bases left unmatched: 9. The CDR3 spans 16 residues. CDR3 protein: CSASGPGQGSSYEQYF. The CDR3 bases are TGCAGTGCTAGTGGACCGGGACAGGGAAGCTCCTACGAGCAGTACTTC.

V and J are TRBV7-3 and TRBJ2-6; perhaps D is TRBD1 or TRBD2 (5 bases each). Germline V gene data show CDR1 as SGHTA and CDR2 as FQGTGA. The CDR3 extends over 15 amino acids. V lost 2 bases, J lost 5 bases, and 10 bases lay in between. The DNA of the CDR3 is TGTGCCAGCAGCTTACAGGGAGTTAGGGCCAACGTCCTGACTTTC. It translates to CASSLQGVRANVLTF.

In this sample, this clonotype turned up once. CDR3 sequence: CSARDSTGHGYTF. In nucleotides, the CDR3 is TGCAGTGCTAGAGATTCGACAGGGCATGGCTACACCTTC. V and J are TRBV20-1 and TRBJ1-2, with 7 bases matching TRBD1. Germline CDR1 reads DFQATT; CDR2 reads SNEGSKA (reference sequence). V trimming: 0 bases; J trimming: 6 bases; junction bases outside the gene matches: 4. CDR3 size: 13 residues.

This rearrangement joins TRBV6-1 to TRBJ1-5; maybe TRBD1 (5 bases). Per germline, CDR1 MNHNS and CDR2 SASEGT. V lost 9 bases, J lost 7 bases, and 22 bases lay in between. The length of the CDR3 is 15 residues. The CDR3 DNA is TGTGCCAGTAAAACGACTAGCGGGGACGAGCAGCCCCAGCATTTT. Its translation: CASKTTSGDEQPQHF.

This clonotype was counted many times. The chain is built from TRBV7-3 and TRBJ1-6; D possibly corresponds to TRBD1 (5 bases). Germline V gene lookup returns CDR1 SGHTA and CDR2 FQGTGA. Trimming removed 6 bases at V and 10 bases at J, with 13 bases between. The CDR3 contains 13 residues. CDR3 region: CASSEDTFSPLHF. The CDR3 nucleotides are TGTGCCAGCAGTGAGGACACCTTCTCACCCCTCCACTTT.

Ten or more counts support this clonotype. This sequence joins TRBV6-5 and TRBJ1-2; TRBD1 agrees at 7 bases. With V trimmed by 4 bases and J by 0 bases, 5 bases remained unmatched. Germline lookup yields CDR1 MNHEY and CDR2 SVGAGI. This CDR3 contains 15 residues. The CDR3 DNA reads TGTGCCAGCAGTTCCGAGACAGGGCCTAACTATGGCTACACCTTC. It specifies CASSSETGPNYGYTF.

The gene calls are TRBV29-1 and TRBJ1-2, with TRBD1 identical over 8 bases. The CDR3 has 12 residues. Unmatched junction bases numbered 6, after V lost 4 bases and J lost 8 bases. Germline V gives CDR1 SQVTM, CDR2 ANQGSEA. The CDR3 DNA reads TGCAGCGTTGCGCAGGGGGCGGGGGGCTACACCTTC. Its translation is CSVAQGAGGYTF.

In the case of this clonotype: One end of the junction does not line up with germline, which may come from a read error. The rearrangement joins TRBV5-1 to TRBJ2-5; TRBD2 matches at 8 bases. Germline CDR1 SGHRS, CDR2 YFSETQ. This CDR3 comprises 13 residues. CDR3 coding DNA: TGCGCCGGCAGGCTAGCGGGCCAAGAGACCCAGTACTTC. Encoded protein: CAGRLAGQETQYF.

This chain uses TRBV2 with TRBJ1-2; D gene unclear. Germline CDR1 and CDR2: SNHLY and FYNNEI. The germline V and J ends were trimmed by 7 bases and 3 bases, with 15 bases remaining between them. The CDR3 consists of 14 residues. CDR3 sequence (DNA): TGTGCCAGCAAGCCGGGTCCGGGAGACTATGGCTACACCTTC. This gives the protein CASKPGPGDYGYTF.

The sample holds a few counts of this clonotype. V gene TRBV28 combines with J gene TRBJ2-2, with 9 bases that match TRBD2. This CDR3 has 13 amino acids. The trim removed 9 bases at V and 6 bases at J, leaving 5 bases unmatched. Germline V lookup: CDR1 MDHEN, CDR2 SYDVKM. DNA of the CDR3: TGTGCCAGGAGAGCGGGAGGCGCCGGGGAGCTGTTTTTT. Protein product: CARRAGGAGELFF.

V is TRBV5-1 and J is TRBJ2-7; D possibly corresponds to TRBD1 (7 bases). The germline V gene has CDR1 SGHRS and CDR2 YFSETQ. The CDR3 totals 18 residues. The germline V and J ends were trimmed by 4 bases and 5 bases, with 28 bases remaining between them. The CDR3 protein is CASSGGGATGLIRNEQYF. The CDR3 bases are TGCGCCAGCAGCGGAGGCGGGGCGACAGGGCTGATTCGAAACGAGCAGTACTTC.

This clonotype came up many times. The chain is built from TRBV10-2 and TRBJ1-3; D uncertain. With 2 bases removed from V and 13 bases from J, the gap between germline ends came to 12 bases. This CDR3 comprises 12 residues. The germline gives CDR1 WSHSY, CDR2 SAAADI. CDR3 amino acids: CASSEHGIPIYF. CDR3 coding DNA: TGCGCCAGCAGTGAGCATGGCATTCCTATATATTTT.

This clonotype was recorded a few times. The chain employs TRBV10-3 and TRBJ2-1, with no clear D. CDR1 is ENHRY, CDR2 SYGVKD, per germline. CDR3 length: 15 residues. The V and J ends lost 6 bases and 0 bases respectively, with 12 bases between them. The CDR3 sequence is CAIRGPLSSYNEQFF. The CDR3 DNA is TGTGCCATCAGAGGGCCTTTGAGCTCCTACAATGAGCAGTTCTTC.

The table lists this clonotype with a few counts. The chain has TRBV5-4 and TRBJ2-5, with 7 bases lining up with TRBD2. This CDR3 contains 14 residues. The germline V gene encodes CDR1 SGHNT and CDR2 YYREEE (reference sequence). V trimming: 4 bases; J trimming: 5 bases; junction bases outside the gene matches: 8. The CDR3 here is CASSPGLVGETQYF. The CDR3, as DNA: TGTGCCAGCAGCCCCGGACTAGTTGGGGAGACCCAGTACTTC.

In its sample, this clonotype was seen many times. V gene TRBV11-2 combines with J gene TRBJ1-4, with a weak D call TRBD1 (5 bases). V dropped 1 base and J dropped 8 bases, with 14 bases sitting between them. Germline CDR1 and CDR2: SGHAT and FQNNGV. The CDR3 runs to 15 residues. DNA for the CDR3: TGTGCCAGCAGCTTAGTCGGGGGACGAAGGGAAAAACTGTTTTTT. Its translation is CASSLVGGRREKLFF.

This clonotype was seen a single time. The chain employs TRBV6-6 and TRBJ1-4; D may be TRBD1 (5 bases). The germline V and J ends were trimmed by 5 bases and 7 bases, with 11 bases remaining between them. In germline, CDR1 is MNHNY, CDR2 SVGAGI (reference sequence). CDR3 length: 13 residues. This CDR3 is CASSRQQGEKLFF. As DNA, the CDR3 is TGTGCCAGCAGTCGACAGCAGGGTGAAAAACTGTTTTTT.

This clonotype was counted ten times or more. The chain is built from TRBV12-3 or TRBV12-4 and TRBJ2-2, with 7 bases identical to TRBD2. V dropped 6 bases and J dropped 3; count of bases not matched to a gene: 4. The CDR3 loop spans 14 amino acids. CDR3 amino acids: CASRRGGDTGELFF. DNA for the CDR3: TGTGCCAGCAGAAGGGGAGGGGACACCGGGGAGCTGTTTTTT.

This clonotype was seen ten or more times. V gene TRBV5-1 combines with J gene TRBJ2-5; 11 bases are a match to TRBD2. V lost 5 bases, J lost 3 bases, and 6 bases stayed unmatched. This CDR3 contains 15 residues. Germline V gene lookup returns CDR1 SGHRS and CDR2 YFSETQ. CDR3 sequence (DNA): TGCGCCAGCAGGTCTTGGGGACTAGCGGAAGAGACCCAGTACTTC. It encodes CASRSWGLAEETQYF.